This T cell receptor beta chain is drawn from a study of PD-L1 blockade in urothelial cancer. Method: immunoSEQ multiplex PCR; TCRdb's copy keeps in-frame clones and lacks some. The sample has 35,000 to 45,000 clones; around nine tenths are singletons. The time point: pretreatment peripheral blood. Trimming cost V 2 bases and J 1 base, with 5 bases left between them. Germline assignment: CDR1 SGHDN and CDR2 FVKESK. This CDR3 region has 13 residues. The TCR sequence derives from a donor at least 40 years old with urothelial cancer. The sample consisted of PBMCs, taken around atezolizumab (anti-PD-L1) treatment. The chain combines TRBV14 with TRBJ2-5; D is undetermined. The chain's CDR3 is CASSQNSQETQYF. CDR3 nucleotides: TGTGCCAGCAGCCAAAACAGCCAAGAGACCCAGTACTTC.